This T cell receptor (beta chain) was retrieved from a study of identical twins. TCRdb reanalysed the 5' RACE reads using MiXCR and keeps one entry per CDR3 protein. The repertoire has approximately 350,000 distinct CDR3 sequences, roughly an eighth of them found once; the top ten carry around 7.8%. The same data also contributed to another study, on yellow fever vaccine responses in identical twins.

Sequencing was carried out using CD8+ T cells sorted from blood. The TCR comes from a woman aged 18-29 years in good health.

The CDR3 sequence is CASRNSKNSYEQYV. CDR3 bases: TGCGCCAGCCGAAACTCAAAAAACTCCTACGAGCAGTACGTC. The rearrangement links TRBV23-1 to TRBJ2-7; no clear D. TRBV23-1 is given ORF status, its function remaining uncertain. CDR3 length: 14 residues. V was shortened by 8 bases and J by 0 bases, with 14 bases between the two germline ends.